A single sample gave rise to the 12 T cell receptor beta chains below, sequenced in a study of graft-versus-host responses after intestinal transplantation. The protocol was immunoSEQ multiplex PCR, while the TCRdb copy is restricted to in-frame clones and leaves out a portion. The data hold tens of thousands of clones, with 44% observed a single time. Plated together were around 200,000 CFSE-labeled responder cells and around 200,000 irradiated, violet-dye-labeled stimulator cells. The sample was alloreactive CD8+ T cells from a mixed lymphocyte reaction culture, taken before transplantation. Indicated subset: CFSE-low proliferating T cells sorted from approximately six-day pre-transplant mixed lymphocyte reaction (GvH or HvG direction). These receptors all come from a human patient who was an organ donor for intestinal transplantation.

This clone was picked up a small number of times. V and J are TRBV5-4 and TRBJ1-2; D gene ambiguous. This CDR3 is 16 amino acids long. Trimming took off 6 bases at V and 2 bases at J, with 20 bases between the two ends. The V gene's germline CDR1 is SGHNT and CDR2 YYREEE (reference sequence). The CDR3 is CASKKTPRWLNYGYTF. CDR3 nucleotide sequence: TGTGCCAGCAAGAAGACCCCAAGGTGGCTAAACTATGGCTACACCTTC.

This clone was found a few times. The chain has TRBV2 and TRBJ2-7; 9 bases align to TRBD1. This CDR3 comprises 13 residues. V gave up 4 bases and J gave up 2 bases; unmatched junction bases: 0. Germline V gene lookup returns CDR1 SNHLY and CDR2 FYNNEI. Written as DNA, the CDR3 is TGTGCCAGCAGTGGGGACAGGGCCTACGAGCAGTACTTC. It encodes CASSGDRAYEQYF.

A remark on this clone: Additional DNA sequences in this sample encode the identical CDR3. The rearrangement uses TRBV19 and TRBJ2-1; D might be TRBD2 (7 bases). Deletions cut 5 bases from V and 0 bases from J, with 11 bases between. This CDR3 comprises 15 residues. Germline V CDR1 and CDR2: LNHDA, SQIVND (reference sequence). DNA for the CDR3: TGTGCCAGTAGTCCGGGGGGCAGCTCCTACAATGAGCAGTTCTTC. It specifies CASSPGGSSYNEQFF.

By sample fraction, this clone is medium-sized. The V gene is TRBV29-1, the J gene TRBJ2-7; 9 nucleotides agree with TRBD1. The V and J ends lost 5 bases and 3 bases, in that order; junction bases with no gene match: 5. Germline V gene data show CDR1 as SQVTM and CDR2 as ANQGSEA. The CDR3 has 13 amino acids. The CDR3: CSVRDREFYEQYF. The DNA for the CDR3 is TGCAGCGTTCGGGACAGGGAATTCTACGAGCAGTACTTC.

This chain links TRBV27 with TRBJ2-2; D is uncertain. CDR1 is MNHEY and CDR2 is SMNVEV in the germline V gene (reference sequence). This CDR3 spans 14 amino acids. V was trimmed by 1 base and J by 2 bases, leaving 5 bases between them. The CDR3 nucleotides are TGTGCCAGCAGTTTATGGCCTAACACCGGGGAGCTGTTTTTT. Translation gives CASSLWPNTGELFF.

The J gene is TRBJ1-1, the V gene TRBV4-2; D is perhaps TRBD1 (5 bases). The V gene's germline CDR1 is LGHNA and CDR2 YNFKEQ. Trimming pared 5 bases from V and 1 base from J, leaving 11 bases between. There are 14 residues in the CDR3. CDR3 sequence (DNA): TGTGCCAGCAGCATCCAGGGCGGGAACACTGAAGCTTTCTTT. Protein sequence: CASSIQGGNTEAFF.

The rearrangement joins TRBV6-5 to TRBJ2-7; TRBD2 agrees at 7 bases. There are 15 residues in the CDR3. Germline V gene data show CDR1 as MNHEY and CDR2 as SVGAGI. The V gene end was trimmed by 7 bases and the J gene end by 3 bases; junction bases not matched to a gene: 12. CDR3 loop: CASIRGGLAVYEQYF. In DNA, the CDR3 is TGTGCCAGCATTAGAGGAGGGCTAGCGGTCTACGAGCAGTACTTC.

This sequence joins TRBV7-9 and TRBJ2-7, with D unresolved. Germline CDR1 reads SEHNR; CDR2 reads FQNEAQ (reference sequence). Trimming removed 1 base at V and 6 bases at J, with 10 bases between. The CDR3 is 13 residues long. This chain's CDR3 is CASSLEVGTEQYF. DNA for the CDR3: TGTGCCAGCAGCTTAGAGGTTGGTACCGAGCAGTACTTC.

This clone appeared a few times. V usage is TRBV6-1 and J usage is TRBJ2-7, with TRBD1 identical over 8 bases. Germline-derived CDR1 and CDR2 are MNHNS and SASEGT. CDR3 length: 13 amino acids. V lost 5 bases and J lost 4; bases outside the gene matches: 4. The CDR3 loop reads CASSSRDRYEQYF. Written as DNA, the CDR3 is TGTGCCAGCAGTTCCCGGGACAGGTACGAGCAGTACTTC.

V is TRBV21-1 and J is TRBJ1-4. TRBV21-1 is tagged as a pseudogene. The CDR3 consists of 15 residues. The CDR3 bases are TGTGCCAGCAGCGGGGAGGACATCGGGAATGAAAAACTGTTTTTT. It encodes CASSGEDIGNEKLFF.

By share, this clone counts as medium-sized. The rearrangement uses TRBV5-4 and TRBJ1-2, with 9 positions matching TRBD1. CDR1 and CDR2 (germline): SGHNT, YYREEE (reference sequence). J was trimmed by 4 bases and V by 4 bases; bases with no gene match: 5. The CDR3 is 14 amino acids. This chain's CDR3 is CASSPPDRGYGYTF. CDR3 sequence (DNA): TGTGCCAGCAGCCCCCCGGACAGGGGCTATGGCTACACCTTC.

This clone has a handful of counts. The CDR3, as DNA: TGTGCCTGGAGTGTCCTAGGGGCAGTTGAGCAGTTCTTC. It is translated as CAWSVLGAVEQFF. The chain employs TRBV30 and TRBJ2-1, with D perhaps matching TRBD1 (5 bases). V was cut by 0 bases and J by 9 bases, with 12 bases left in between. This CDR3 spans 13 amino acids. Looked up from germline, CDR1 is GTSNPN and CDR2 is SVGIG (reference sequence).